The entry below describes one T cell receptor beta chain. These data come from a study of blood T cell repertoires in COVID-19. This CDR3 is built from 15 residues. CDR1 and CDR2 from the germline V gene are LGHNA and YNFKEQ. V lost 1 base to trimming and J lost 8 bases; unmatched junction nucleotides: 5. Participants spanned ages about 18 to 100 years and resided in fewer than 30 US areas. The table came from immunoSEQ multiplex PCR; TCRdb's copy has only in-frame clones and leaves some out. The sample yields approximately 250,000 clones, about 88% seen once. The clonotype comes from a woman in her fifties or sixties in a cohort exposed to, infected with or recovered from COVID-19 (not recorded which). The sample comprised PBMCs or T cells enriched from blood (not recorded which). The V and J genes are TRBV4-2 and TRBJ2-1; 10 bases align to TRBD2. Here the CDR3 DNA reads TGTGCCAGCAGCCAAGTCACCAGCGGGAGGGATGAGCAGTTCTTC. Translating gives CASSQVTSGRDEQFF.